This TCR beta chain was captured by sequencing in a study of T-cell reconstitution after alpha-beta-depleted transplantation in children. Findings of the study overall: After transplant, at about two months, alpha-beta T cells were reportedly derived from several hundred expanded graft clones. High day-60 TCRbeta diversity in some patients came from surviving recipient T cells and thymic progenitors. The main origin of T-cell counts and diversity one year after transplant was newly produced T cells.

As regards this clonotype: The antigen is unknown. A read error may explain this, as a much larger clone is one base away.

The length of the CDR3 is 16 residues. Germline V gives CDR1 SGHRS, CDR2 YFSETQ. Unmatched junction bases numbered 11, after V lost 4 bases and J lost 4 bases. Unique molecular identifiers tagged the TCRbeta library. Using its own MiXCR run on the PCR reads, TCRdb lists one record per CDR3 protein. This table holds some 450,000 distinct CDR3 sequences, around 46% found once. The specimen comprised PBMCs, sampled before TCRalphabeta/CD19-depleted stem cell transplant. This TCR was sampled from a girl between 2 and 10 years old with aplastic anemia, due to receive a stem cell transplant. The rearrangement uses TRBV5-1 and TRBJ1-1, with TRBD1 matching over 9 bases. DNA of the CDR3: TGCGCCAGCAGCCCGGGGACAGGGTTCGGGGCCACTGAAGCTTTCTTT. It codes for CASSPGTGFGATEAFF. Together with reference TRBV5-1 and TRBJ1-1, the CDR3 gives the full variable domain: KAGVTQTPRYLIKTRGQQVTLSCSPISGHRSVSWYQQTPGQGLQFLFEYFSETQRNKGNFPGRFSGRQFSNSRSEMNVSTLELGDSALYLCASSPGTGFGATEAFFGQGTRLTVV.